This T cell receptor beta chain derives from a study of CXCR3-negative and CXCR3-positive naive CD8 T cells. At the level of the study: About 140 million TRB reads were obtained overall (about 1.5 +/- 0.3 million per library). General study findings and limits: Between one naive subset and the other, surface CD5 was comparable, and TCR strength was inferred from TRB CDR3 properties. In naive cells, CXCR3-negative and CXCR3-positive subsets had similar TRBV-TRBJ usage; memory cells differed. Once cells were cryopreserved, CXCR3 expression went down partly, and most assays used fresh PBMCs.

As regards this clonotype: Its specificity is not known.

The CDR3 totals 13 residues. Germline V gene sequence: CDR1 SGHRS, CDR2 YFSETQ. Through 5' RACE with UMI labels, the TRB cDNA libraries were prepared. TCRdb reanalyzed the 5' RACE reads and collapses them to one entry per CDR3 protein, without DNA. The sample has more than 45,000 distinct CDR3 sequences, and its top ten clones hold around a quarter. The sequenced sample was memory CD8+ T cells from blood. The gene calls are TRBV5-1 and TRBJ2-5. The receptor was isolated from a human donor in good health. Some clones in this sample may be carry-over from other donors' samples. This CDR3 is CASSIGPQETQYF.